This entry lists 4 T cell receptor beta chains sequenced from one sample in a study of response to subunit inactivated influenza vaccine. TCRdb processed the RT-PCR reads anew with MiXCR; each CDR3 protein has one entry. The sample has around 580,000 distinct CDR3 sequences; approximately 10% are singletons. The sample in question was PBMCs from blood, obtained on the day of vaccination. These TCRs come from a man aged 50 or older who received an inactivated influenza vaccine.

CDR3 in DNA: TGTGCCAGCAGTATAGCGGGCCAAGAGACCCAGTACTTC. It is translated as CASSIAGQETQYF. The genes are TRBV6-1 and TRBJ2-5, with TRBD2 matching over 7 bases. CDR1 and CDR2 from the germline V gene are MNHNS and SASEGT. V shed 5 bases and J 1 base; nucleotides not matched to a gene: 1. The CDR3 loop spans 13 amino acids.

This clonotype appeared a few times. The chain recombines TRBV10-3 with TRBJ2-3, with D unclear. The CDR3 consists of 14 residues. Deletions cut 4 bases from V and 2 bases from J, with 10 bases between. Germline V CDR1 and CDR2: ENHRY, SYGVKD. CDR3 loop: CAISVSHFTDTQYF. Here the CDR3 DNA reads TGTGCCATCAGTGTGAGTCATTTCACAGATACGCAGTATTTT.

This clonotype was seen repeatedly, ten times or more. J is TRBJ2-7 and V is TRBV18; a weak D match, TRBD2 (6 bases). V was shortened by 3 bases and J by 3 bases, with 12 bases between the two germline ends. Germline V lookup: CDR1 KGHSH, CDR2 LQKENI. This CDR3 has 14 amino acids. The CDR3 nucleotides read TGTGCCAGCTCACCGTCACGACTAGTCTACGAGCAGTACTTC. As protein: CASSPSRLVYEQYF.

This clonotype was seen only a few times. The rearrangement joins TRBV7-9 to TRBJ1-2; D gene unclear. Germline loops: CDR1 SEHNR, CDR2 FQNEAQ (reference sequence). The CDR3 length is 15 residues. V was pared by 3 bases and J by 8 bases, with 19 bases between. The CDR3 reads CASSFTAGGSVGYTF. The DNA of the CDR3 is TGTGCCAGCAGCTTCACAGCGGGTGGTTCTGTCGGCTACACCTTC.